This T cell receptor (beta chain) was found in a study of a mutant IDH1 vaccine in newly diagnosed glioma. Trimming took off 0 bases at V and 3 bases at J, with 12 bases between the two ends. This CDR3 spans 16 amino acids. Germline values: CDR1 SEHNR, CDR2 FQNEAQ (reference sequence). The data were produced by immunoSEQ multiplex PCR, yet TCRdb's version contains in-frame clones alone and is incomplete. The sample has about 60,000 clones; less than 90% are singletons. The time point was: week 35, safety follow-up. One vaccine dose held 300 ug of mutant IDH1 20-mer peptide and came with topical imiquimod. On this clone itself: Its target is unknown.

This TCR derives from a young man with glioma. The V and J genes are TRBV7-9 and TRBJ2-1; D could derive from TRBD1 or TRBD2 (7 bases each). This specimen was PBMCs, taken from a glioma patient whose treatment included an IDH1 peptide vaccine. CDR3 region: CASSLAPGGVYNEQFF. CDR3 in DNA: TGTGCCAGCAGCTTAGCCCCAGGGGGGGTCTACAATGAGCAGTTCTTC.